This TCR beta chain was found in a study of blood T cells in healthy people across ages. The sample holds a few counts of this clonotype. A second PCR, run for about 7 to 12 cycles, used a sample-barcoded 5' primer plus a J-beta primer mix. In TCRdb, the 5' RACE reads were re-called with MiXCR into one record per CDR3 protein. The sample records 1.5 million to 2 million distinct CDR3 sequences, more than 35% being singletons. With 5 bases removed from V and 6 bases from J, the gap between germline ends came to 14 bases. CDR3 length: 14 residues. The V call is TRBV12-3 or TRBV12-4, the J call TRBJ1-5; D uncertain. The TCR comes from a human donor in good health. The sequenced sample consisted of blood. In DNA, the CDR3 is TGTGCCAGCAGTCCAGGAGAGGGCATTCAGCCCCAGCATTTT. This gives the protein CASSPGEGIQPQHF.